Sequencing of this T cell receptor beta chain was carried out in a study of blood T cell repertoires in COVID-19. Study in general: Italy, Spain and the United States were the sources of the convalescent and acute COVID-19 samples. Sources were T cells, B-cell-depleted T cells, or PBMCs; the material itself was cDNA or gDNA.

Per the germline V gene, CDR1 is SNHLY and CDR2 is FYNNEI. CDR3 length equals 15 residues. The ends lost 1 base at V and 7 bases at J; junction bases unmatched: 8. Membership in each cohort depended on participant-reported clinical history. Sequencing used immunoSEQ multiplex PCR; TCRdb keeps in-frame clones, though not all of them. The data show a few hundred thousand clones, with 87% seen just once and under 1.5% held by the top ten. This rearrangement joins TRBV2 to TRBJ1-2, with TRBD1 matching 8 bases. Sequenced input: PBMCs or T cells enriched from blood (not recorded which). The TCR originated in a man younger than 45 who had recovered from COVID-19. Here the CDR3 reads CASSEDQGAAFGYTF. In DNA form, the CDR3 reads TGTGCCAGCAGTGAAGATCAGGGGGCGGCTTTTGGCTACACCTTC.